What follows describes a single T cell receptor (beta chain). Its specificity is not known. These data are taken from a study of identifying expanded T cells in peripheral blood. The study's findings and limits: Over two and four weeks, about 15 and 19 clones changed, versus around 1.3 between replicates.

The CDR3 loop spans 16 amino acids. CDR1 SGDLS and CDR2 YYNGEE come from the germline V gene. V gave up 1 base and J gave up 1 base, with 14 bases separating them. The table came from immunoSEQ multiplex PCR; TCRdb's copy has only in-frame clones and leaves some out. This sample carries roughly 61,000 clones, 89% of them seen once, and the ten largest clones take around 3.5%. The specimen was blood. This clonotype was obtained from a person between 18 and 70 years old in good health. The V call is TRBV9, the J call TRBJ2-5, with D perhaps matching TRBD2 (5 bases). CDR3 sequence reads: CASSVRGQTFQETQYF. DNA of the CDR3: TGTGCCAGCAGCGTACGAGGGCAGACATTCCAAGAGACCCAGTACTTC. The variable domain in full, completed from reference TRBV9 and TRBJ2-5, reads DSGVTQTPKHLITATGQRVTLRCSPRSGDLSVYWYQQSLDQGLQFLIQYYNGEERAKGNILERFSAQQFPDLHSELNLSSLELGDSALYFCASSVRGQTFQETQYFGPGTRLLVL.